A selection of T cell receptor beta chains follows, all from one sample in a study of cytomegalovirus exposure and HLA in healthy donors. Only in-frame clones appear in the TCRdb table, and some are missing; sequencing was by immunoSEQ multiplex PCR. Altogether approximately 150,000 clones are present, 79% being singletons, with the ten largest covering 5% to 6.5%. Sequencing used PBMCs. All receptors come from a man in his fifties in good health and CMV-seropositive. Both conserved end residues are part of each CDR3. The order of the fields is V gene, clone size, D gene, CDR3 length, J gene, CDR3 DNA, CDR3 protein. The D gene is left open where the match is weak. Only part of the rows carry a size: once, few, many, or a class if the clone is expanded.

>TRBV5-6|-|-|16|TRBJ2-1
TGTGCCAGCAGCCCCATGGGGCTAGAATACTACAATGAGCAGTTCTTC
CASSPMGLEYYNEQFF
>TRBV5-4|-|TRBD1|15|TRBJ1-6
TGTGCCAGCAGCCTAGACACAGGGGGAAGTTCACCCCTCCACTTT
CASSLDTGGSSPLHF
>TRBV7-9|-|TRBD2|16|TRBJ2-1
TGTTCCAGCAGCTTAGGGCTAGCGGGAGGATTCGATGAGCAGTTCTTC
CSSSLGLAGGFDEQFF
>TRBV5-6|-|TRBD2|18|TRBJ2-3
TGTGCCAGCAGCTTGGATTGGGGCCGGCGGGAGGAAACAGATACGCAGTATTTT
CASSLDWGRREETDTQYF
>TRBV4-1|-|TRBD1|17|TRBJ2-1
TGCGCCAGCAGCCAAGGGTCGGGCCAGGGGGCGCACAATGAGCAGTTCTTC
CASSQGSGQGAHNEQFF
>TRBV5-6|-|TRBD2|15|TRBJ2-2
TGTGCCAGCAGGCTACTAGCGGGAAACACCGGGGAGCTGTTTTTT
CASRLLAGNTGELFF
>TRBV7-9|-|-|15|TRBJ1-1
TGTTCCAGCAGCCCGAGGACAGCTCTGAACACTGAAGCTTTCTTT
CSSSPRTALNTEAFF
>TRBV28|-|-|14|TRBJ2-4
TGTGCCAGCAGTTTATCTGTAGCCAAAAACATTCAGTACTTC
CASSLSVAKNIQYF
>TRBV4-2|-|-|14|TRBJ2-1
TGTGCCAGCAGCCAAGATCTAGCGAGCAATGAGCAGTTCTTC
CASSQDLASNEQFF
>TRBV9|-|-|13|TRBJ1-1
TGTGCCAGCAGCGTGTGGGTCTACAGTGAAGCTTTCTTT
CASSVWVYSEAFF
>TRBV15|few|TRBD1|16|TRBJ1-4
TGTGCCACCAGCAGAGCCTCGGGACAGGGTCATGAAAAACTGTTTTTT
CATSRASGQGHEKLFF
>TRBV6-5|once|-|15|TRBJ1-2
TGTGCCAGCAGTTACGCGTTTCGGCCGGGGGATGGCTACACCTTC
CASSYAFRPGDGYTF
>TRBV11-3|-|TRBD1|18|TRBJ2-2
TGTGCCAGCAGCTTAGGGGGACAGGGGGCGCCGAACACCGGGGAGCTGTTTTTT
CASSLGGQGAPNTGELFF
>TRBV19|-|-|15|TRBJ1-4
TGTGCCAGTAGTATCAAGGGGGGGCTGGATGAAAAACTGTTTTTT
CASSIKGGLDEKLFF
>TRBV10-1|few|TRBD2|16|TRBJ2-5
TGCGCCAGCAGTGAGTCTAGCGGGAACCTAATAGAGACCCAGTACTTC
CASSESSGNLIETQYF
>TRBV5-1|-|-|16|TRBJ2-5
TGCGCCAGCAGCTTTTCCACCGACAGGCTGAAAGAGACCCAGTACTTC
CASSFSTDRLKETQYF
>TRBV6-1|-|TRBD1|14|TRBJ2-5
TGTGCCAGCAGCGGGGACAGGGGGTCGGAGACCCAGTACTTC
CASSGDRGSETQYF
>TRBV5-1|-|TRBD2|17|TRBJ2-3
TGCGCCAGCAGCTTAACGGGACTAGCGGGAGTCACAGATACGCAGTATTTT
CASSLTGLAGVTDTQYF
>TRBV2|-|-|14|TRBJ2-1
TGTGCCAGCAGTCGAGGCGCCGGAGACGATGAGCAGTTCTTC
CASSRGAGDDEQFF
>TRBV5-6|-|TRBD1|17|TRBJ2-2
TGTGCCAGCAGCTTGGACAGGGGTGTGGGGAACACCGGGGAGCTGTTTTTT
CASSLDRGVGNTGELFF
>TRBV29-1|-|TRBD1|12|TRBJ2-7
TGCAGCACTACGGGACAGGGGGACGAGCAGTACTTC
CSTTGQGDEQYF
>TRBV7-9|-|TRBD1|15|TRBJ1-1
TGTGCCAGCAGGTTACAGGGGCGAGCGAACACTGAAGCTTTCTTT
CASRLQGRANTEAFF
>TRBV7-9|-|TRBD1|14|TRBJ1-2
TGTGCCAGCAGCCCCGGGACAGCAAACTATGGCTACACCTTC
CASSPGTANYGYTF
>TRBV5-5|-|-|18|TRBJ2-7
TGTGCCAGCAGGCTATCCCACCCAGGGGCGGTAAGCTCCTACGAGCAGTACTTC
CASRLSHPGAVSSYEQYF
>TRBV7-9|-|-|15|TRBJ2-1
TGTGCCAGCAGCGCCCGGACAGTTAGTAGTTTGGCGCAGTTCTTC
CASSARTVSSLAQFF
>TRBV7-9|-|TRBD2|16|TRBJ2-1
TGTTCCAGCAGCCCGCGGACTAGCGGAAGCTACAATGAGCAGTTCTTC
CSSSPRTSGSYNEQFF
>TRBV7-8|few|TRBD1|16|TRBJ1-5
TGTGCCAGCAGCTTAGAAGGGACAGCTACTAATCAGCCCCAGCATTTT
CASSLEGTATNQPQHF
>TRBV28|-|TRBD1|15|TRBJ2-1
TGTGCCAGCAGTACAACCGGGACAGGGATCAATGAGCAGTTCTTC
CASSTTGTGINEQFF
>TRBV5-4|-|-|15|TRBJ2-3
TGTGCCAGCAGACCAGACGGACACTCCCAAGATACGCAGTATTTT
CASRPDGHSQDTQYF
>TRBV27|-|-|15|TRBJ2-7
TGTGCCAGCAGTTTATTGCGAGAGGTAGCCTACGAGCAGTACTTC
CASSLLREVAYEQYF
>TRBV9|-|-|16|TRBJ2-7
TGTGCCAGCAGCGTAGCTCACACAGGGAATCCCTACGAGCAGTACTTC
CASSVAHTGNPYEQYF
>TRBV30|-|-|12|TRBJ2-5
TGTGCCTGGAGTCCCGACGGGGAGACCCAGTACTTC
CAWSPDGETQYF
>TRBV5-1|-|-|15|TRBJ2-1
TGCGCCAGCAGCTTGGGACAGTTCTCCTACAATGAGCAGTTCTTC
CASSLGQFSYNEQFF
>TRBV5-4|-|-|13|TRBJ2-1
TGTGCCAGCAGCTTGGTGTCCGTCAATGAGCAGTTCTTC
CASSLVSVNEQFF
>TRBV11-2|-|-|12|TRBJ2-1
TGTGCCAGCAGCTCCCCGACAAATGAGCAGTTCTTC
CASSSPTNEQFF
>TRBV5-5|once|TRBD1|16|TRBJ1-1
TGTGCCAGCAGCGTCCGGGACAGGGGCGCCCAAAACGGAGCTTTCTTT
CASSVRDRGAQNGAFF
>TRBV25-1|-|-|17|TRBJ2-2
TGTGCCAGCAGTGAATCATCGGGGAGAGGTAACACCGGGGAGCTGTTTTTT
CASSESSGRGNTGELFF
>TRBV12-5|-|-|16|TRBJ1-3
TGTGCTAGTGCCCCCCCTGGCACCAGCTCTGGAAACACCATATATTTT
CASAPPGTSSGNTIYF
>TRBV5-1|once|TRBD1|13|TRBJ2-7
TGCGCCAGCAGCCTTAGACAGGGCGGGGAGCAGTACTTC
CASSLRQGGEQYF
>TRBV6-6|-|TRBD2|15|TRBJ2-2
TGTGCCAGCAGCTCCGGGAGGGTTCACACCGGGGAGCTGTTTTTT
CASSSGRVHTGELFF
>TRBV6-1|-|-|13|TRBJ2-7
TGTGCCAGCAGTGAATTTTACGGGTACGAGCAGTACTTC
CASSEFYGYEQYF
>TRBV27|-|TRBD1|14|TRBJ2-7
TGTGCCAGTGGTTCTTGGGACAGGGTCTACGAGCAGTACTTC
CASGSWDRVYEQYF
>TRBV4-1|-|TRBD2|18|TRBJ2-1
TGCGCCAGCAGCCAAGAATCGGGAGGCCCTCATTCCTACAATGAGCAGTTCTTC
CASSQESGGPHSYNEQFF
>TRBV2|once|-|15|TRBJ2-7
TGTGCCAGCAGTGAGATAAACAGGGTTGTGGACGAGCAGTACTTC
CASSEINRVVDEQYF
>TRBV27|once|-|13|TRBJ1-1
TGTGCCAGCAGTTCAACTGATAACACTGAAGCTTTCTTT
CASSSTDNTEAFF
>TRBV28|-|-|15|TRBJ1-5
TGTGCCAGCAGTTTATTGGGCAGGAACAATCAGCCCCAGCATTTT
CASSLLGRNNQPQHF
>TRBV30|few|-|13|TRBJ1-2
TGTGCCTGGAGTGCCGACAGGACATATGGCTACACCTTC
CAWSADRTYGYTF
>TRBV5-1|-|TRBD1|14|TRBJ1-2
TGCGCCAGCAGCCCGAGACAGGGGGAGAATGGCTACACCTTC
CASSPRQGENGYTF
>TRBV11-3|-|-|14|TRBJ2-7
TGTGCCAGCAGCCCGCGGGACGGTACCTACGAGCAGTACTTC
CASSPRDGTYEQYF
>TRBV5-1|-|TRBD1|13|TRBJ1-2
TGCGCCACCGGGACAGGGCTCGAAAATGGCTACACCTTC
CATGTGLENGYTF
>TRBV7-9|-|TRBD2|16|TRBJ2-3
TGTGCCAGCAGCTTAGCGGGGGGGACTAGGATCGATACGCAGTATTTT
CASSLAGGTRIDTQYF
>TRBV7-9|few|-|15|TRBJ1-5
TGTGCCAGCAGCTTGTCGGGGGGCCGCAATCAGCCCCAGCATTTT
CASSLSGGRNQPQHF
>TRBV7-9|-|TRBD2|14|TRBJ2-7
TGTGCCAGCAGCTCGGGACTAGCGGACGACGAGCAGTACTTC
CASSSGLADDEQYF
>TRBV19|-|-|13|TRBJ1-1
TGTGCCAGTAGAATGGGCAGGGGAGATAAAGCTTTCTTT
CASRMGRGDKAFF